These 27 T cell receptor beta chains were sequenced from one sample in a study of T cell responses to AZD1222 COVID-19 vaccine. Sequencing was performed with immunoSEQ multiplex PCR; in TCRdb, only in-frame clones are kept and a portion is missing. The profile shows fewer than 120,000 clones, around 85% of them singletons. The sample here was peripheral blood, taken on day 0 of AZD1222 vaccination. These receptors came from an adult in good health.

This clone was seen only a few times. This rearrangement joins TRBV28 to TRBJ2-7; D remains unclear. The V end was cut by 8 bases, the J end by 6 bases, with 8 bases between. Germline V lookup: CDR1 MDHEN, CDR2 SYDVKM. The CDR3 runs 10 residues. The CDR3 sequence is CASSRVEQYF. The DNA for the CDR3 is TGTGCCAGCTCCCGGGTCGAGCAGTACTTC.

V and J are TRBV28 and TRBJ2-4; 9 bases are shared with TRBD1. V trimming: 9 bases; J trimming: 5 bases; junction bases outside the gene matches: 5. CDR3 length equals 13 residues. Per germline, CDR1 MDHEN and CDR2 SYDVKM. Here the CDR3 DNA reads TGTGCCAGTCGGGGACAGGGACAAAACATTCAGTACTTC. It is translated as CASRGQGQNIQYF. Based on the CDR3 plus reference TRBV28 and TRBJ2-4, the full variable domain is DVKVTQSSRYLVKRTGEKVFLECVQDMDHENMFWYRQDPGLGLRLIYFSYDVKMKEKGDIPEGYSVSREKKERFSLILESASTNQTSMYLCASRGQGQNIQYFGAGTRLSVL.

The chain carries TRBV5-1 and TRBJ1-2, with TRBD1 matching 9 bases. CDR3 length: 16 residues. The V segment lost 5 bases and the J segment 0 bases; nucleotides outside the gene matches: 8. Germline V CDR1 and CDR2: SGHRS, YFSETQ. The CDR3 sequence: CASRPTGTGTNYGYTF. CDR3 DNA sequence: TGCGCCAGCAGACCGACCGGGACAGGGACTAACTATGGCTACACCTTC. Supplemented by reference TRBV5-1 and TRBJ1-2, the full variable domain reads KAGVTQTPRYLIKTRGQQVTLSCSPISGHRSVSWYQQTPGQGLQFLFEYFSETQRNKGNFPGRFSGRQFSNSRSEMNVSTLELGDSALYLCASRPTGTGTNYGYTFGSGTRLTVV.

The chain links TRBV19 to TRBJ2-3; TRBD1 matches 8 bases. Germline values: CDR1 LNHDA, CDR2 SQIVND (reference sequence). The CDR3 spans 15 residues. Trimming removed 1 base from V and 12 bases from J; junction bases left unmatched: 12. CDR3 nucleotide sequence: TGTGCCAGTAGTATAGTGCTGGACAGGGCCAACCCTCAGTATTTT. This gives the protein CASSIVLDRANPQYF.

V gene TRBV19 combines with J gene TRBJ1-1; a weak D match, TRBD1 (5 bases). V lost 3 bases to trimming and J lost 4 bases, with 12 bases between them. Germline assignment: CDR1 LNHDA and CDR2 SQIVND (reference sequence). The CDR3 has 14 amino acids. The CDR3 region has the DNA TGTGCCAGTAGTATTCAGGGACGGGGCACTGAAGCTTTCTTT. Its translation is CASSIQGRGTEAFF.

V usage is TRBV28 and J usage is TRBJ2-7, with 9 positions matching TRBD1. Germline values: CDR1 MDHEN, CDR2 SYDVKM. V shed 6 bases and J 4 bases; nucleotides not matched to a gene: 10. The CDR3 consists of 15 residues. CDR3 sequence: CASSFRDRVGYEQYF. The CDR3 DNA reads TGTGCCAGCAGCTTCCGGGACAGGGTCGGTTACGAGCAGTACTTC. The variable domain in full, completed from reference TRBV28 and TRBJ2-7, reads DVKVTQSSRYLVKRTGEKVFLECVQDMDHENMFWYRQDPGLGLRLIYFSYDVKMKEKGDIPEGYSVSREKKERFSLILESASTNQTSMYLCASSFRDRVGYEQYFGPGTRLTVT.

This chain uses TRBV24-1 with TRBJ1-3, with D maybe TRBD1 (5 bases). The CDR3 is 15 residues long. Germline V gene sequence: CDR1 KGHDR, CDR2 SFDVKD. The V gene lost 2 bases and the J gene lost 2 bases, with 9 bases spanning the gap. Here the CDR3 DNA reads TGTGCCACCAGTGATTCAGGGAACGCTGGAAACACCATATATTTT. Residues: CATSDSGNAGNTIYF.

The chain recombines TRBV24-1 with TRBJ1-2; D remains ambiguous. The CDR3 has 14 residues. Germline V lookup: CDR1 KGHDR, CDR2 SFDVKD. V was trimmed by 1 base and J by 7 bases, leaving 12 bases between them. CDR3 sequence: CATSDFDSRGGYTF. In DNA form, the CDR3 reads TGTGCCACCAGTGATTTTGACTCGAGAGGTGGCTACACCTTC.

The chain uses TRBV7-2 and TRBJ2-3; weak D call: TRBD2 (6 bases). The V gene lost 4 bases and the J gene lost 1 base, with 15 bases spanning the gap. This CDR3 is 16 amino acids long. Germline V gives CDR1 SGHTA, CDR2 FQGNSA. The CDR3 is CASSSLGSGGTDTQYF. The DNA of the CDR3 is TGTGCCAGCAGCTCCCTCGGTAGCGGAGGCACAGATACGCAGTATTTT.

This chain's CDR3 is CSASMLAGGVEQFF. In DNA, the CDR3 is TGCAGTGCTAGTATGCTAGCGGGAGGGGTTGAGCAGTTCTTC. The chain is built from TRBV20-1 and TRBJ2-1, with 12 nucleotides matching TRBD2. Germline V gives CDR1 DFQATT, CDR2 SNEGSKA (reference sequence). This CDR3 contains 14 residues. V lost 3 bases, J lost 9 bases, and 6 bases stayed unmatched.

CDR3 nucleotide sequence: TGCGCCAGCAGCCAACAGTTCCCAGGGGCCGGAGAAGCTTTCTTT. Amino acid sequence: CASSQQFPGAGEAFF. The chain has TRBV4-3 and TRBJ1-1; a possible D gene is TRBD1 (6 bases). Trimming stripped 2 bases from V and 8 bases from J, with 18 bases between. Germline values: CDR1 LGHNA, CDR2 YSLEER. CDR3 size: 15 residues.

The rearrangement joins TRBV7-2 to TRBJ1-2, with 7 bases aligning to TRBD1. The CDR3 extends over 12 amino acids. CDR1 is SGHTA, CDR2 FQGNSA, per germline. The V gene end was trimmed by 1 base and the J gene end by 7 bases; junction bases not matched to a gene: 0. CDR3 in amino acids: CASSLGTGGYTF. The CDR3 bases are TGTGCCAGCAGCTTAGGGACAGGTGGCTACACCTTC.

The chain carries TRBV28 and TRBJ2-1; D is undetermined. Trimming cost V 1 base and J 15 bases, with 13 bases left between them. The CDR3 totals 12 residues. Germline CDR1 MDHEN, CDR2 SYDVKM. CDR3 sequence: CASSLYQNLLFF. In DNA form, the CDR3 reads TGTGCCAGCAGTTTATATCAGAACCTGCTGTTCTTC. Drawing the rest from reference TRBV28 and TRBJ2-1, the complete variable domain is DVKVTQSSRYLVKRTGEKVFLECVQDMDHENMFWYRQDPGLGLRLIYFSYDVKMKEKGDIPEGYSVSREKKERFSLILESASTNQTSMYLCASSLYQNLLFFGPGTRLTVL.

The chain recombines TRBV25-1 with TRBJ2-2; D not certain. V lost 3 bases, J lost 4 bases, and 12 bases lay in between. From germline, CDR1 is MGHDK and CDR2 SYGVNS. The CDR3 extends over 15 amino acids. CDR3 coding DNA: TGTGCCAGCAGTGACCCGTCCGGGTCCACCGGGGAGCTGTTTTTT. It encodes CASSDPSGSTGELFF.

This chain uses TRBV7-8 with TRBJ1-2, with 7 bases aligning to TRBD1. CDR1 and CDR2 from the germline V gene are SGHVS and FQNEAQ. The CDR3 spans 17 residues. V lost 5 bases, J lost 2 bases, and 14 bases stayed unmatched. The CDR3 loop reads CASSLFRQGVANYGYTF. The CDR3 coding sequence is TGTGCCAGCAGCCTCTTTCGACAGGGAGTCGCAAACTATGGCTACACCTTC. The full variable domain, in which reference TRBV7-8 and TRBJ1-2 provide the parts outside the CDR3, is GAGVSQSPRYKVAKRGQDVALRCDPISGHVSLFWYQQALGQGPEFLTYFQNEAQLDKSGLPSDRFFAERPEGSVSTLKIQRTQQEDSAVYLCASSLFRQGVANYGYTFGSGTRLTVV.

The chain is built from TRBV7-2 and TRBJ1-1; D unclear. The CDR3 is 14 residues long. Germline lookup yields CDR1 SGHTA and CDR2 FQGNSA. Trimming removed 1 base at V and 1 base at J, with 7 bases between. CDR3 nucleotides: TGTGCCAGCAGCTTAGGGACGAGGAACACTGAAGCTTTCTTT. Translating it yields CASSLGTRNTEAFF.

The CDR3 sequence: CASSLNRGMNTEAFF. As DNA, the CDR3 is TGTGCCAGCAGCTTAAATAGGGGAATGAACACTGAAGCTTTCTTT. The chain couples TRBV7-2 to TRBJ1-1, with D perhaps matching TRBD1 (5 bases). Germline-derived CDR1 and CDR2 are SGHTA and FQGNSA. V was shortened by 2 bases and J by 0 bases, with 10 bases between the two germline ends. The CDR3 length is 15 residues. Full variable domain (outside the CDR3, taken from reference TRBV7-2 and TRBJ1-1): GAGVSQSPSNKVTEKGKDVELRCDPISGHTALYWYRQSLGQGLEFLIYFQGNSAPDKSGLPSDRFSAERTGGSVSTLTIQRTQQEDSAVYLCASSLNRGMNTEAFFGQGTRLTVV.

The chain joins TRBV6-2 or TRBV6-3 to TRBJ2-2, with unresolved D. Germline CDR1 and CDR2: MNHEY and SVGEGT. This CDR3 region has 12 residues. Trimming left V 0 bases short and J 8 bases short, with 4 bases between. The CDR3 loop reads CASSYSRGELFF. CDR3 sequence (DNA): TGTGCCAGCAGTTACTCTAGGGGGGAGCTGTTTTTT.

This clone appeared a few times. V usage is TRBV6-2 or TRBV6-3 and J usage is TRBJ1-1; D not certain. Trimming pared 4 bases from V and 4 bases from J, leaving 4 bases between. The V gene's germline CDR1 is MNHEY and CDR2 SVGEGT. This CDR3 is built from 11 residues. The CDR3 nucleotides are TGTGCCAGCAGTTTGGGCACTGAAGCTTTCTTT. Translated: CASSLGTEAFF.

The V call is TRBV2, the J call TRBJ1-6, with 8 bases identical to TRBD1. This CDR3 contains 15 residues. Germline values: CDR1 SNHLY, CDR2 FYNNEI. Trimming at V came to 2 bases and at J to 7 bases, leaving 4 bases not matched to a gene. The CDR3 nucleotides read TGTGCCAGCAGTGAATGGACAGGGATGAATTCACCCCTCCACTTT. Translation gives CASSEWTGMNSPLHF.

This clone has a handful of counts. The chain links TRBV5-5 to TRBJ2-3, with D possibly matching TRBD1 (5 bases). The CDR3 spans 14 residues. V was pared by 4 bases and J by 2 bases, with 11 bases between. The germline gives CDR1 SGHKS, CDR2 YYEKEE (reference sequence). The CDR3 region has the DNA TGTGCCAGCAGCAAGGGGTCGCACACAGATACGCAGTATTTT. Translation gives CASSKGSHTDTQYF.

The rearrangement links TRBV6-5 to TRBJ1-6, with 7 bases lining up with TRBD1. There are 15 residues in the CDR3. Germline assignment: CDR1 MNHEY and CDR2 SVGAGI. Unmatched junction bases numbered 7, after V lost 2 bases and J lost 9 bases. For the CDR3, the DNA is TGTGCCAGCAGTTACGGAGAGGGGGCCAGTTCACCCCTCCACTTT. It specifies CASSYGEGASSPLHF.

Of note for this clone: The identical CDR3 is also encoded by other nucleotide sequences in the sample. V is TRBV5-1 and J is TRBJ1-1; unclear D gene. Germline CDR1 SGHRS, CDR2 YFSETQ. Deletions cut 2 bases from V and 0 bases from J, with 5 bases between. The CDR3 has 13 amino acids. CDR3 sequence reads: CASSLGVNTEAFF. The CDR3 DNA sequence: TGCGCCAGCAGCTTAGGTGTGAACACTGAAGCTTTCTTT.

The rearrangement uses TRBV19 and TRBJ1-5, with 11 bases matching TRBD1. V shed 7 bases, J shed 6 bases, and the junction held 8 bases outside the gene matches. Germline V lookup: CDR1 LNHDA, CDR2 SQIVND (reference sequence). The CDR3 length is 15 residues. The CDR3 spells CASTRWTGGFQPQHF. CDR3 DNA: TGTGCCAGTACCAGATGGACAGGGGGCTTTCAGCCCCAGCATTTT.

This chain uses TRBV7-9 with TRBJ1-1, with D possibly being TRBD1 (5 bases). Between the trimmed V and J ends, which lost 5 bases and 7 bases, there was a span of 26 bases. CDR1 and CDR2 (germline): SEHNR, FQNEAQ (reference sequence). The CDR3 sequence is 17 residues long. The CDR3 reads CASSRHGAGGAKGEAFF. The CDR3 DNA reads TGTGCCAGCAGCCGCCACGGGGCAGGAGGGGCGAAAGGTGAAGCTTTCTTT.

This CDR3 reads CASSSKGGSAYEQYF. In DNA form, the CDR3 reads TGTGCCAGCAGCTCGAAGGGCGGGAGTGCCTACGAGCAGTACTTC. The rearrangement links TRBV5-5 to TRBJ2-7; 7 bases align to TRBD2. The CDR3 spans 15 residues. Germline lookup yields CDR1 SGHKS and CDR2 YYEKEE (reference sequence). Trimming took 3 bases from V and 2 from J; bases not matched to a gene: 8.

This clone was detected only once. V gene TRBV6-5 combines with J gene TRBJ2-2; a possible D gene is TRBD1 (5 bases). The CDR3 extends over 16 amino acids. V lost 0 bases, J lost 2 bases, and 10 bases lay in between. Germline V lookup: CDR1 MNHEY, CDR2 SVGAGI. The CDR3 DNA is TGTGCCAGCAGTTACTCGCGGACACTTAACACCGGGGAGCTGTTTTTT. Translated: CASSYSRTLNTGELFF.